The 7 T cell receptor beta chains given below trace back to one sample, sequenced in a study of Ad26.COV2.S vaccination and SARS-CoV-2 variants. Sequencing was performed with immunoSEQ multiplex PCR; in TCRdb, only in-frame clones are kept and a portion is missing. The sample holds about 370,000 clones, about 88% seen once. Treatment denoted: about 20 received Ad26.COV2.S at low or high dose, single or two shots; about 5 received placebo; per-sample allocation not given. The investigators took samples on day 63 after the first vaccine or placebo injection. Sample: peripheral blood, taken in a trial of Ad26.COV2.S vaccine versus placebo. Every receptor here comes from a person between 18 and 65 years old who received the Ad26.COV2.S COVID-19 vaccine or a placebo.

The chain has TRBV30 and TRBJ1-4; D is unclear. CDR3 length: 11 amino acids. V dropped 8 bases and J dropped 4 bases, with 8 bases sitting between them. Germline values: CDR1 GTSNPN, CDR2 SVGIG (reference sequence). The CDR3 here is CAGVGNEKLFF. The CDR3 DNA reads TGTGCCGGGGTGGGTAATGAAAAACTGTTTTTT.

The chain employs TRBV7-2 and TRBJ2-7, with D tentatively TRBD2 (5 bases). V lost 0 bases and J lost 0, with 9 bases in between. Per the germline V gene, CDR1 is SGHTA and CDR2 is FQGNSA. The CDR3 extends over 15 amino acids. The CDR3 sequence is CASSLAAASSYEQYF. DNA for the CDR3: TGTGCCAGCAGCTTAGCAGCGGCTAGCTCCTACGAGCAGTACTTC.

The V call is TRBV7-2, the J call TRBJ2-2; maybe TRBD2 (5 bases). Germline CDR1 reads SGHTA; CDR2 reads FQGNSA. V was clipped by 0 bases and J by 4 bases, with 9 bases between them. There are 15 residues in the CDR3. The CDR3 protein is CASSLALAPTGELFF. DNA of the CDR3: TGTGCCAGCAGCTTAGCGCTAGCACCCACCGGGGAGCTGTTTTTT.

A single count supports this clone. V is TRBV5-1 and J is TRBJ1-6; D remains unclear. V lost 4 bases to trimming and J lost 5 bases, with 10 bases between them. The V gene's germline CDR1 is SGHRS and CDR2 YFSETQ. The CDR3 is 14 amino acids. CDR3 coding DNA: TGCGCCAGCAGCCTGGGCCAAGATAATTCACCCCTCCACTTT. This gives the protein CASSLGQDNSPLHF.

The chain joins TRBV7-9 to TRBJ1-1; D gene uncertain. V lost 2 bases to trimming and J lost 5 bases, with 12 bases between them. Germline-derived CDR1 and CDR2 are SEHNR and FQNEAQ (reference sequence). CDR3 length equals 14 residues. The CDR3 is CASSLREVGTEAFF. In nucleotides, the CDR3 is TGTGCCAGCAGCTTACGGGAAGTCGGGACTGAAGCTTTCTTT.

V gene TRBV28 combines with J gene TRBJ1-5; TRBD1 is a possible D gene (6 bases). Germline V gives CDR1 MDHEN, CDR2 SYDVKM. This CDR3 contains 15 residues. The V and J ends lost 3 bases and 6 bases respectively, with 15 bases between them. The CDR3 DNA reads as TGTGCCAGCAGTTTCACGGGGGCTTACGGTCAGCCCCAGCATTTT. Translation: CASSFTGAYGQPQHF.

The genes are TRBV30 and TRBJ2-1, with a weak D call TRBD1 (6 bases). CDR3 size: 15 residues. The germline V gene has CDR1 GTSNPN and CDR2 SVGIG (reference sequence). Trimming shortened V by 0 bases and J by 8 bases, and 17 bases separated the two germline ends. CDR3 amino acids: CAWSVVQQGFYEQFF. CDR3 DNA sequence: TGTGCCTGGAGTGTAGTCCAGCAGGGGTTCTATGAGCAGTTCTTC.